This T cell receptor (beta chain) came from a study of shared clonotypes between healthy human individuals. Notes on the study in general: Generally, estimated richness proved larger in naive subsets than it did in memory subsets.

With respect to this clone: The antigen remains undetermined.

The table came from immunoSEQ multiplex PCR; TCRdb's copy has only in-frame clones and leaves some out. Among roughly 2,000,000 clones, approximately 94% were seen once, and the ten largest hold more than 0.9%. Naive CD8 populations comprised CD45RO-negative cells positively selected for CCR7, excluding terminally differentiated effector memory CD45RA+ cells. The CDR3 loop spans 16 amino acids. J lost 4 bases, V lost 5 bases, and 11 bases had no gene match. Germline CDR1 MNHEY, CDR2 SMNVEV (reference sequence). The TCR originated in a man aged 18 to 30 in good health. The sequenced material came from naive CD8+ T cells sorted from blood. The rearrangement joins TRBV27 to TRBJ2-7, with 10 nucleotides matching TRBD1. The CDR3 loop is CASSPSLGTGAYEQYF. The CDR3 DNA sequence: TGTGCCAGCAGTCCTTCCCTCGGGACAGGGGCATACGAGCAGTACTTC.